The next 4 T cell receptor beta chains were all read from a single sample in a study of molecular identifiers for immune sequencing clone quantification (dated by TCRdb to 2016 to 2019). The library was generated by PCR. Sequenced using a NextSeq 500. TCRdb trimmed the raw reads at Q25, called clones with MiXCR and kept productive beta chains. Rows are unified per CDR3 protein, each entry keeping the most common DNA and genes. Present in this sample are a few hundred thousand distinct CDR3 sequences, roughly 25% of which were seen just once. The ten most abundant clones make up around 0.79% of the sample. Sequences were obtained from naive CD8+ T cells from blood, with Jurkat cell RNA spiked in. According to the study, the label for this sample's cell subset or site signals: FACS-sorted CD8+CD4-CCR7+CD45RA+ naive T cells. The receptors originated from a human donor in good health. Some libraries in this study had Jurkat cell RNA spiked in.

The count of this clonotype is one. A much larger clone lies one base from this, so it may be a read error. The chain combines TRBV30 with TRBJ2-3, with no clear D. The V and J ends lost 1 base and 3 bases respectively, with 14 bases between them. The V gene's germline CDR1 is GTSNPN and CDR2 SVGIG (reference sequence). This CDR3 is built from 15 residues. Written as DNA, the CDR3 is TGTGCCTGGAGTGCTGTGCTATTTCAGACAGATACGCAGTATTTT. This gives the protein CAWSAVLFQTDTQYF.

In its sample, this clonotype was seen a few times. The chain couples TRBV5-5 to TRBJ2-7; 7 bases are shared with TRBD1. V dropped 2 bases and J dropped 4; count of bases not matched to a gene: 9. The CDR3 extends over 15 amino acids. The V gene's germline CDR1 is SGHKS and CDR2 YYEKEE (reference sequence). The CDR3 bases are TGTGCCAGCAGCTTTAGGGAAGGGGGCTTTTACGAGCAGTACTTC. Its protein is CASSFREGGFYEQYF.

The chain carries TRBV19 and TRBJ1-2; possible D gene TRBD1, 5 bases. The CDR3 is 11 amino acids. Trimming stripped 8 bases from V and 10 bases from J, with 14 bases between. CDR1 and CDR2 from the germline V gene are LNHDA and SQIVND (reference sequence). As DNA, the CDR3 is TGTGCCAGTGTGGGGCACCATGACTACACCTTC. Translating it yields CASVGHHDYTF.

This clonotype has a count of ten or more. The CDR3 nucleotides are TGTGCCAGCAGTTATGCCGGGACTATCACAGATACGCAGTATTTT. Encoded protein: CASSYAGTITDTQYF. The V and J genes are TRBV5-4 and TRBJ2-3, with 7 bases identical to TRBD2. The CDR3 has 15 residues. The germline V gene encodes CDR1 SGHNT and CDR2 YYREEE (reference sequence). Trimming at V came to 5 bases and at J to 2 bases, leaving 8 bases not matched to a gene.